This note documents a single T cell receptor beta chain sequence. The sample's treatment: preoperative locoregional IRX-2 cytokine immunotherapy. Samples came from a phase Ib trial of preoperative locoregional IRX-2 cytokine immunotherapy. Assay: immunoSEQ multiplex PCR; the TCRdb copy retains only in-frame clones and omits some. The repertoire holds fewer than 25,000 clones, with approximately 90% as singletons. This entry belongs to a study of preoperative IRX-2 immunotherapy in early breast cancer. Germline assignment: CDR1 LGHNT and CDR2 FRNRAP. V lost 8 bases to trimming and J lost 8 bases, with 10 bases between them. This CDR3 region has 12 residues.

Sequencing used tumor tissue, obtained after IRX-2 immunotherapy. V is TRBV12-5 and J is TRBJ1-6; no definite D call. This sequence was found in a human donor with breast cancer. The CDR3 DNA reads TGTGCTAGTACAGCCAATTATTCACCCCTCCACTTT. It encodes CASTANYSPLHF.